This T cell receptor beta chain was captured in a study of CD8 T cells in ankylosing spondylitis. Study-level findings and limits: Disease-linked clones reportedly concentrated significantly in matched ankylosing spondylitis synovial fluid.

Ten or more counts support this clonotype. Its specificity is unknown. TCRdb re-derived calls from the 5' RACE reads in MiXCR, one entry per CDR3 protein. Of 250,000 or so distinct CDR3 sequences in the sample, about 24% were seen once. Specimen: blood, either unsorted or a sorted T cell fraction (not recorded which). The source of this sequence is a male donor with ankylosing spondylitis or in good health (not recorded which).

DNA of the CDR3: TGCAGTGCTGGGGGGGGAGGCACTGAAGCTTTCTTT. This sequence encodes CSAGGGGTEAFF. V gene TRBV20-1 combines with J gene TRBJ1-1; weak D call: TRBD1 (5 bases). This CDR3 contains 12 residues. Deletions cut 5 bases from V and 4 bases from J, with 11 bases between. Per germline, CDR1 DFQATT and CDR2 SNEGSKA (reference sequence).